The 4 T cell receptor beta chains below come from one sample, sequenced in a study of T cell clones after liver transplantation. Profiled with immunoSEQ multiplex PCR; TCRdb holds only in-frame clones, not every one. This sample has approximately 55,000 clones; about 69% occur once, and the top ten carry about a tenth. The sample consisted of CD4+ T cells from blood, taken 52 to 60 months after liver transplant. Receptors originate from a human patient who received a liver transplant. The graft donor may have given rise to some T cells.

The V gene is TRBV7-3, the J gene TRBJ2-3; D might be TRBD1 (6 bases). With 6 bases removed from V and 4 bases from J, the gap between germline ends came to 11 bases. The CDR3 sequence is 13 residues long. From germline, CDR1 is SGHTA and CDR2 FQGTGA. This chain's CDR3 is CASSATGPDTQYF. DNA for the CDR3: TGTGCCAGCAGTGCAACAGGGCCAGATACGCAGTATTTT.

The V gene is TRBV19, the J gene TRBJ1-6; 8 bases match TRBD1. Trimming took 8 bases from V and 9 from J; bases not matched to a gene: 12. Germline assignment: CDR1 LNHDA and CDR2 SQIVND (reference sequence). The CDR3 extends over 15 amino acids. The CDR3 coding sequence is TGTGCCAGTTCATCAACAGGGGGGATGGGTTCACCCCTCCACTTT. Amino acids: CASSSTGGMGSPLHF.

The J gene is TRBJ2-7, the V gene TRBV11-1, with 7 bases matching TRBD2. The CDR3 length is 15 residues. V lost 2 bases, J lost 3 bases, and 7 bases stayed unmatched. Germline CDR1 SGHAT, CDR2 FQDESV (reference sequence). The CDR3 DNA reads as TGTGCCAGCAGCTTATCGCCGGGGGAGGGCTACGAGCAGTACTTC. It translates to CASSLSPGEGYEQYF.

The CDR3: CASSTKQGAGEKLFF. The CDR3 coding sequence is TGTGCCAGCAGCACCAAACAGGGGGCAGGGGAAAAACTGTTTTTT. This sequence joins TRBV5-6 and TRBJ1-4; 9 bases match TRBD1. J lost 8 bases, V lost 4 bases, and 9 bases had no gene match. Looked up from germline, CDR1 is SGHDT and CDR2 is YYEEEE. The CDR3 spans 15 residues.